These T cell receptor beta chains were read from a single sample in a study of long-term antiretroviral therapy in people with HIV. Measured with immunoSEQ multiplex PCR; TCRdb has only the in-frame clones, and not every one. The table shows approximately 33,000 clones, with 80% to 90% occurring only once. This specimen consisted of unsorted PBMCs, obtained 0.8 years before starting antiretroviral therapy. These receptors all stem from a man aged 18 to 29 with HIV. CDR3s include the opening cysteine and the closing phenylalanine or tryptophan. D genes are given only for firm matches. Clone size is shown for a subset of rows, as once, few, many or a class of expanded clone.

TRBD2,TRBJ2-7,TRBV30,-,CAWSDPSGRFYEQYF,TGTGCCTGGAGTGACCCTAGCGGGAGGTTCTACGAGCAGTACTTC
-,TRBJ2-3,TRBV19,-,CASKDLGGGDTQYF,TGTGCCAGTAAGGACTTGGGCGGCGGAGATACGCAGTATTTT
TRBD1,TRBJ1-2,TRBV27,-,CASSFLQGAEGYTF,TGTGCCAGCAGTTTCCTACAGGGGGCAGAGGGCTACACCTTC
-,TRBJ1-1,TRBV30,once,CAWSRGLETEAFF,TGTGCCTGGAGTAGAGGGTTAGAGACTGAAGCTTTCTTT
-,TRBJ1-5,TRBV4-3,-,CASSQDRGEGQPQHF,TGCGCCAGCAGCCAAGATCGGGGTGAGGGACAGCCCCAGCATTTT
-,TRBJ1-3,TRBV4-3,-,CASSQTTDSLGNTIYF,TGCGCCAGCAGCCAAACGACGGACAGTCTAGGAAACACCATATATTTT
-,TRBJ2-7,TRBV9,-,CASSVVASSYEQYF,TGTGCCAGCAGCGTAGTGGCGAGCTCCTACGAGCAGTACTTC
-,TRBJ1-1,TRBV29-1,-,CSGGSLNTEAFF,TGCAGCGGAGGGTCCCTGAACACTGAAGCTTTCTTT
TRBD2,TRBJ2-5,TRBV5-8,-,CASSPGTSGGALETQYF,TGTGCCAGCAGCCCCGGGACTAGCGGGGGGGCCTTGGAGACCCAGTACTTC
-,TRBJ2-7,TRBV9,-,CASSVGSDEQYF,TGTGCCAGCAGCGTAGGAAGCGACGAGCAGTACTTC
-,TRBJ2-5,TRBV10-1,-,CASPGAGRETQYF,TGCGCCAGCCCGGGGGCAGGGCGAGAGACCCAGTACTTC
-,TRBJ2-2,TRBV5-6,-,CASSPGPQTGELFF,TGTGCCAGCAGCCCGGGACCTCAGACCGGGGAGCTGTTTTTT
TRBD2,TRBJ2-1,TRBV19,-,CASSIRGGATYNEQFF,TGTGCCAGTAGTATACGCGGGGGGGCCACCTACAATGAGCAGTTCTTC
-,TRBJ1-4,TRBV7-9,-,CASSLSGLDPNEKLFF,TGTGCCAGCAGCTTATCGGGGCTAGACCCTAATGAAAAACTGTTTTTT
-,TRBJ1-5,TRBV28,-,CASSAGSNQPQHF,TGTGCCAGTTCGGCGGGTAGCAATCAGCCCCAGCATTTT
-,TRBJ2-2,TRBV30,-,CAWSANRVTGELFF,TGTGCCTGGAGTGCAAACAGGGTCACCGGGGAGCTGTTTTTT
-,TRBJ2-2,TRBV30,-,CAWGSRTTTGELFF,TGTGCCTGGGGCTCCAGGACTACAACCGGGGAGCTGTTTTTT
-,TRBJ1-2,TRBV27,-,CASSHTAQANYGYTF,TGTGCCAGCAGTCACACAGCCCAAGCTAACTATGGCTACACCTTC
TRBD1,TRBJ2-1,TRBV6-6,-,CASSSPTGIVTNEQFF,TGTGCCAGCAGTTCCCCGACAGGGATCGTTACAAATGAGCAGTTCTTC
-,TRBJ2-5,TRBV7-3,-,CASSPGGRETQYF,TGTGCCAGCAGCCCAGGGGGGCGCGAGACCCAGTACTTC
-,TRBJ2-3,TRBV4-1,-,CASSQESIDTQYF,TGCGCCAGCAGCCAAGAGTCGATAGATACGCAGTATTTT
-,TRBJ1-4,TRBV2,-,CASSGDRSGGEKLFF,TGTGCCAGCAGTGGGGACCGATCCGGCGGTGAAAAACTGTTTTTT
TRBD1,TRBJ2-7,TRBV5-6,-,CASSFPGQVLDEQYF,TGTGCCAGCAGCTTTCCAGGACAGGTTCTCGACGAGCAGTACTTC
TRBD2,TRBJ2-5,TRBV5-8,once,CASSLQRDGQETQYF,TGTGCCAGCAGCTTGCAGCGGGATGGCCAAGAGACCCAGTACTTC
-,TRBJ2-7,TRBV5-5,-,CASSRLLGAVVYEQYF,TGTGCCAGCAGCCGCCTCCTCGGGGCAGTGGTATACGAGCAGTACTTC
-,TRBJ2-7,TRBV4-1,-,CASSLSRTGAYEQYF,TGCGCCAGCAGCCTTAGCCGGACTGGAGCCTACGAGCAGTACTTC
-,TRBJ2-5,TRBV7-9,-,CASSFARYQETQYF,TGTGCCAGCAGCTTCGCCCGGTACCAAGAGACCCAGTACTTC
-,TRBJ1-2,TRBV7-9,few,CASSSSGAGGYTF,TGTGCCAGCAGCTCCTCGGGCGCGGGAGGCTACACCTTC
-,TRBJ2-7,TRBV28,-,CASTPPRGKQYF,TGTGCCAGCACCCCACCGCGAGGAAAGCAGTACTTC
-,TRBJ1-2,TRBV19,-,CASRGEGNYGYTF,TGTGCCAGTAGAGGGGAAGGTAACTATGGCTACACCTTC
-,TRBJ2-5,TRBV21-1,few,CASSKEGGGVEETQYF,TGTGCCAGCAGCAAAGAGGGGGGAGGGGTAGAAGAGACCCAGTACTTC
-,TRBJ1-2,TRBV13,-,CASSWNRAGTGYTF,TGTGCCAGCAGCTGGAACAGGGCAGGTACGGGCTACACCTTC
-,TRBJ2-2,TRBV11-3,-,CASSFNRNTGELFF,TGTGCCAGCAGCTTCAACCGGAACACCGGGGAGCTGTTTTTT
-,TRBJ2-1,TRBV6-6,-,CASSPGDFYNEQFF,TGTGCCAGCAGTCCAGGGGACTTTTACAATGAGCAGTTCTTC
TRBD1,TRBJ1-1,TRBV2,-,CASSENRGTEAFF,TGTGCCAGCAGTGAGAACAGGGGAACTGAAGCTTTCTTT
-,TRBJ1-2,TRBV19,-,CASSIDMGPDGGYTF,TGTGCCAGTAGTATAGATATGGGCCCCGATGGTGGCTACACCTTC
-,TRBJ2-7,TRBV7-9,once,CASSFGTGGIPYEQYF,TGTGCCAGCAGCTTTGGTACCGGGGGTATCCCTTACGAGCAGTACTTC
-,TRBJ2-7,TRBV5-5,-,CASSWDTVGGEQYF,TGTGCCAGCAGCTGGGACACGGTCGGGGGCGAGCAGTACTTC
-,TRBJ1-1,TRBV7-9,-,CASSLARASNTEAFF,TGTGCCAGCAGCCTCGCCCGGGCCAGTAACACTGAAGCTTTCTTT
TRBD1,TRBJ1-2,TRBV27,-,CASSSQEDRDGYTF,TGTGCCAGCAGTTCCCAAGAGGACAGGGACGGCTACACCTTC
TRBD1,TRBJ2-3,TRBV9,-,CASSALGGQGVDTQYF,TGTGCCAGCAGCGCTCTAGGGGGACAGGGGGTGGATACGCAGTATTTT
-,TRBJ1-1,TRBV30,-,CAWRRASDIFF,TGTGCCTGGAGGCGGGCCTCGGATATTTTCTTT
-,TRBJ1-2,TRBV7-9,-,CASSLGQGGYTF,TGTGCCAGCAGCTTAGGGCAGGGTGGCTACACCTTC
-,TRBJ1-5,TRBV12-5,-,CASGSPNQPQHF,TGTGCTAGTGGTTCTCCCAATCAGCCCCAGCATTTT
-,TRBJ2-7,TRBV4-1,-,CASSQGHRDYEQYF,TGCGCCAGCAGCCAAGGACACAGGGACTACGAGCAGTACTTC
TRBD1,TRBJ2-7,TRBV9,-,CASSREDRAYEQYF,TGTGCCAGCAGTAGAGAGGACAGGGCCTACGAGCAGTACTTC
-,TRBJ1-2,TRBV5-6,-,CASSLDPDGYTF,TGTGCCAGCAGCTTGGACCCGGACGGCTACACCTTC
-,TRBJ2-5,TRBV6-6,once,CASTPRAGDGGETQYF,TGTGCCAGCACCCCGAGAGCGGGCGATGGGGGGGAGACCCAGTACTTC
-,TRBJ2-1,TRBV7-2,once,CASSLPTALEQFF,TGTGCCAGCAGCCTACCGACCGCCCTGGAGCAGTTCTTC
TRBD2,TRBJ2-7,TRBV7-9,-,CASSTSGTPLIYEQYF,TGTGCCAGCTCGACTAGCGGGACACCACTTATCTACGAGCAGTACTTC
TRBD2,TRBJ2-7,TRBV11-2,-,CASSFTGGPVYEQYF,TGTGCCAGCAGCTTCACGGGAGGGCCGGTGTACGAGCAGTACTTC